Given below is one T cell receptor (beta chain) in context. This sample is part of a study of PD-L1 blockade in urothelial cancer. Background on the study: Analyzed time points were 3 weeks (second dose) and 6 weeks after therapy began. The study recovered a median of 141,255 T cells per blood sample.

CDR1 is MDHEN and CDR2 is SYDVKM in the germline V gene. CDR3 length equals 16 residues. V gave up 5 bases and J gave up 3 bases, with 20 bases separating them. The sample's time point: pretreatment peripheral blood. The table came from immunoSEQ multiplex PCR; TCRdb's copy has only in-frame clones and leaves some out. The sample includes around 35,000 clones, 84% seen only once; the top ten take around 16%. This receptor was obtained from a man aged 60 to 69 with urothelial cancer. Sequenced here: PBMCs, sampled around atezolizumab (anti-PD-L1) treatment. The J gene is TRBJ2-7, the V gene TRBV28; a weak D match, TRBD2 (5 bases). CDR3 residues: CASSQSLKLANYEQYF. The CDR3 coding sequence is TGTGCCAGCAGTCAAAGCCTTAAGCTAGCCAACTACGAGCAGTACTTC. Filled out from reference TRBV28 and TRBJ2-7, the complete variable domain reads DVKVTQSSRYLVKRTGEKVFLECVQDMDHENMFWYRQDPGLGLRLIYFSYDVKMKEKGDIPEGYSVSREKKERFSLILESASTNQTSMYLCASSQSLKLANYEQYFGPGTRLTVT.